This T cell receptor beta chain was sequenced for a study of PD-1 blockade in classical Hodgkin lymphoma. J gave up 5 bases and V 6 bases, and 8 bases lay outside the gene matches. Germline CDR1 reads SNHLY; CDR2 reads FYNNEI. The length of the CDR3 is 15 residues. Each patient experienced a relapse that followed autologous stem cell transplantation, and brentuximab vedotin exposure varied. Sequencing was performed with immunoSEQ multiplex PCR; in TCRdb, only in-frame clones are kept and a portion is missing. Here the sample spans about 60,000 clones, 90% being singletons. The chain joins TRBV2 to TRBJ2-5, with 11 bases that match TRBD1. The sequence was obtained from a human donor with classical Hodgkin lymphoma. The sequences come from peripheral blood mononuclear cells (PBMCs), collected at baseline. CDR3 in amino acids: CASSRTGQGGETQYF. CDR3 DNA: TGTGCCAGCAGCCGAACGGGACAGGGGGGCGAGACCCAGTACTTC.